One and the same sample provided the 6 T cell receptor beta chains below, sequenced in a study of CD8 T cells in Susac syndrome (dated by TCRdb to between 2018 and 2021). Library preparation was by the immunoSEQ multiplex PCR assay. RNA was extracted using the RNeasy kit, and roughly 0.45 to 1 microgram was reverse transcribed with random hexamers. TCRdb applied fastp at Q25 and MiXCR to the public reads, then kept only in-frame beta chains. Here each entry gathers all rows of one CDR3 protein and keeps the most common genes and DNA. The sample includes about 180,000 distinct CDR3 sequences, with around 95% observed a single time. The ten largest clones represent about 0.093% of the sample. The sample was CD4+ T cells from PBMCs. These receptors came from a human donor with multiple sclerosis.

This clonotype was observed a handful of times. V is TRBV3-1 and J is TRBJ2-1; D is uncertain. V lost 0 bases to trimming and J lost 0 bases, with 6 bases between them. CDR1 and CDR2 (germline): LGHDT, YNNKEL (reference sequence). The CDR3 contains 15 residues. The CDR3 sequence: CASSQDGSSYNEQFF. The DNA of the CDR3 is TGTGCCAGCAGCCAAGATGGAAGCTCCTACAATGAGCAGTTCTTC.

V is TRBV9 and J is TRBJ2-1; TRBD2 is a possible D gene (7 bases). This CDR3 comprises 17 residues. Germline V gene data show CDR1 as SGDLS and CDR2 as YYNGEE. V lost 4 bases, J lost 8 bases, and 25 bases lay in between. In DNA, the CDR3 is TGTGCCAGCAGCCTTCTCCCTATGCGCGGGGGCGGGTATGAGCAGTTCTTC. It yields the protein CASSLLPMRGGGYEQFF.

The chain employs TRBV20-1 and TRBJ1-3; D is ambiguous. V was trimmed by 5 bases and J by 0 bases, leaving 5 bases between them. This CDR3 spans 12 amino acids. The germline V gene has CDR1 DFQATT and CDR2 SNEGSKA (reference sequence). Written as DNA, the CDR3 is TGCAGTGCTCATAACTCTGGAAACACCATATATTTT. Its translation is CSAHNSGNTIYF.

The chain employs TRBV27 and TRBJ2-3; the D gene is possibly TRBD2 (5 bases). Germline CDR1 and CDR2: MNHEY and SMNVEV (reference sequence). The V end was cut by 6 bases, the J end by 1 base, with 8 bases between. The CDR3 runs 13 residues. CDR3 bases: TGTGCCAGCAGGGACGGGGGCACAGATACGCAGTATTTT. Encoded protein: CASRDGGTDTQYF.

The DNA of the CDR3 is TGTGCCAGCAGCGCTGGGGCCAAAAACATTCAGTACTTC. This codes for CASSAGAKNIQYF. V is TRBV27 and J is TRBJ2-4; D not certain. Trimming removed 6 bases at V and 1 base at J, with 7 bases between. Germline CDR1 MNHEY, CDR2 SMNVEV (reference sequence). CDR3 length: 13 amino acids.

The genes are TRBV5-1 and TRBJ2-7; the D call may be TRBD1 or TRBD2 (5 bases each). Trimming cost V 0 bases and J 1 base, with 11 bases left between them. Looked up from germline, CDR1 is SGHRS and CDR2 is YFSETQ. This CDR3 has 15 amino acids. CDR3 sequence (DNA): TGCGCCAGCAGCTTGGCCGGGACGGCTTCCTACGAGCAGTACTTC. Translation gives CASSLAGTASYEQYF. The full variable domain, with the rest looked up from reference TRBV5-1 and TRBJ2-7, is KAGVTQTPRYLIKTRGQQVTLSCSPISGHRSVSWYQQTPGQGLQFLFEYFSETQRNKGNFPGRFSGRQFSNSRSEMNVSTLELGDSALYLCASSLAGTASYEQYFGPGTRLTVT.